The sequence of this T cell receptor (beta chain) was determined in a study of blood T cell repertoires in COVID-19. Study-level background: Samples of COVID-19 (acute and convalescent) were obtained from the United States, Italy and Spain. T cells, B-cell-depleted T cells, or PBMCs provided the cDNA or gDNA that served as material.

Authors' analysis steps: Counts of nucleated cells, estimated from reference gene primer amplification, were obtained. Produced via immunoSEQ multiplex PCR; TCRdb's table is partial and in-frame only. Clone size and V and J calls were adopted from that table, with D and trimming inferred from the DNA. The table shows about 40,000 clones, with about 77% occurring only once. With 0 bases clipped from V and 3 bases from J, the junction kept 3 bases outside the gene matches. The CDR3 loop spans 16 amino acids. In germline, CDR1 is MNHNS, CDR2 SASEGT. This clone was seen a single time. Sequencing was carried out using peripheral blood. The clonotype was recovered from a woman in her 70s with acute or convalescent COVID-19. The chain employs TRBV6-1 and TRBJ1-4, with TRBD1 matching 8 bases. CDR3: CASSEATGVANEKLFF. In DNA, the CDR3 is TGTGCCAGCAGTGAAGCGACAGGGGTAGCTAATGAAAAACTGTTTTTT.